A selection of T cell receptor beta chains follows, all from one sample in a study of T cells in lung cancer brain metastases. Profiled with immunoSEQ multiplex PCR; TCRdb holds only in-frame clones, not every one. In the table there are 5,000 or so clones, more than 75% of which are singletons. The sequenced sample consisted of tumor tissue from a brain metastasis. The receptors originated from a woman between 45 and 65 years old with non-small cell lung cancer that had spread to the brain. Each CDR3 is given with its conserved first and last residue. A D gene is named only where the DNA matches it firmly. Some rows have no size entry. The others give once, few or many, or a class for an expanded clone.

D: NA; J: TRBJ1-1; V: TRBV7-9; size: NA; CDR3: CASSWTAEAFF; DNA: TGTGCCAGCAGCTGGACAGCTGAAGCTTTCTTT
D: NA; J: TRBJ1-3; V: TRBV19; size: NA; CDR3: CASSASTLGNTIYF; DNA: TGTGCCAGTAGTGCATCAACCCTTGGAAACACCATATATTTT
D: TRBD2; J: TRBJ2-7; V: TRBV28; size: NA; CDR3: CASCWGLAGSNEQYF; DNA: TGTGCCAGCTGTTGGGGACTAGCGGGTTCTAACGAGCAGTACTTC
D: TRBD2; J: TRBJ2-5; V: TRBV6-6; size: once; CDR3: CASKDRLAGSLGTQYF; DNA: TGTGCCAGCAAAGATAGACTAGCGGGGTCATTGGGGACCCAGTACTTC
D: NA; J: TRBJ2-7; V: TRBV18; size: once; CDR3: CASSPRKTTYEQYF; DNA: TGTGCCAGCTCACCACGAAAGACAACCTACGAGCAGTACTTC
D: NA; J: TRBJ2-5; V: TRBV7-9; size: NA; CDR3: CASSLESGSNSKTQYF; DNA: TGTGCCAGCAGCTTAGAATCCGGAAGTAACTCGAAGACCCAGTACTTC
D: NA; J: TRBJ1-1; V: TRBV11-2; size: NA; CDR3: CASSWSQGAEAFF; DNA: TGTGCCAGCAGCTGGTCACAGGGAGCTGAAGCTTTCTTT
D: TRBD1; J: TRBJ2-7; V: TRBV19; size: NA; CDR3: CASTPGQGASRYEQYF; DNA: TGTGCCAGTACCCCGGGACAGGGGGCCTCCCGTTACGAGCAGTACTTC
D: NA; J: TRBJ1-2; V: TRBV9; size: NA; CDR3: CASSVANHGAYGYTF; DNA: TGTGCCAGCAGCGTAGCGAATCATGGGGCGTATGGCTACACCTTC
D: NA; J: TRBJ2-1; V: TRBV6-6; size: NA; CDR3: CATRGGAQAEGQFF; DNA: TGTGCCACTAGGGGGGGGGCGCAGGCCGAGGGGCAGTTCTTC
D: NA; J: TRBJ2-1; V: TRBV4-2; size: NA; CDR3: CASSQVIVRGDNEQFF; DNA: TGTGCCAGCAGCCAAGTAATCGTGAGGGGGGACAATGAGCAGTTCTTC
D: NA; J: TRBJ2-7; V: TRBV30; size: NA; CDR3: CAWSVGVRDSGSF; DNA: TGTGCCTGGAGTGTAGGCGTGCGGGACAGCGGGTCCTTC
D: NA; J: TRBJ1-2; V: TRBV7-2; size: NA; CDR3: CASSSPDSRYGYTF; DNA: TGTGCCAGCAGCTCACCAGACAGTCGGTATGGCTACACCTTC
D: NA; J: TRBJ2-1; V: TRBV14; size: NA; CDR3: CASSQVSGVDEQFF; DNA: TGTGCCAGCAGCCAAGTATCAGGGGTGGATGAGCAGTTCTTC
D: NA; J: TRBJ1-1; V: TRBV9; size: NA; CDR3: CASSVGDTPNTEAFF; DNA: TGTGCCAGCAGCGTAGGGGACACGCCGAACACTGAAGCTTTCTTT
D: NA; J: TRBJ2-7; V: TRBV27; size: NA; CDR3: CASRSQGYEQYF; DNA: TGTGCCAGCAGGAGCCAAGGGTACGAGCAGTACTTC
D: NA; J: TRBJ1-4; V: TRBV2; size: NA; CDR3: CASSVGLNNEKLFF; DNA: TGTGCCAGCAGTGTGGGGCTTAATAATGAAAAACTGTTTTTT
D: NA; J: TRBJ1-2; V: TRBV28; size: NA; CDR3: CASSSGTVHYGYTF; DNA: TGTGCCAGCAGCTCGGGAACAGTACACTATGGCTACACCTTC
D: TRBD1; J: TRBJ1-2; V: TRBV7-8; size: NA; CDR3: CASSLRTGGGYTF; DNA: TGTGCCAGCAGCTTAAGGACAGGGGGAGGCTACACCTTC
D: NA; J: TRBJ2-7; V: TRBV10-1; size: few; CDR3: CASFTDSPGDEQYF; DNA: TGCGCCAGCTTTACCGACAGTCCCGGCGACGAGCAGTACTTC
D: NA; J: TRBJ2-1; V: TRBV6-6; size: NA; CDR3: CASSHNVAYNEQFF; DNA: TGTGCCAGCAGTCACAACGTGGCATACAATGAGCAGTTCTTC
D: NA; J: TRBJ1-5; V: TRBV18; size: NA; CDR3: CASSENTQPQHF; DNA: TGTGCCAGCTCAGAAAACACACAGCCCCAGCATTTT
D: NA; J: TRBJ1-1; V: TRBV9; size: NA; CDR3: CASSVATVNTEAFF; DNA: TGTGCCAGCAGCGTAGCTACAGTGAACACTGAAGCTTTCTTT
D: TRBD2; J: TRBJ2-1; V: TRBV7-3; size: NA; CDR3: CASSTTGGRSNEQFF; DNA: TGTGCCAGCAGCACCACTGGCGGGAGGAGCAATGAGCAGTTCTTC
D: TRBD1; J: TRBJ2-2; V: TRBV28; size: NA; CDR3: CASSTRTGNLFF; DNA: TGTGCCAGCAGTACGCGGACAGGGAACCTGTTTTTT
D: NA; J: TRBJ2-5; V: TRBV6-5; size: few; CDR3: CASSPPGGSETQYF; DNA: TGTGCCAGCAGTCCACCCGGAGGATCAGAGACCCAGTACTTC
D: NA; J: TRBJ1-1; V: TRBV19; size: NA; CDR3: CASSISPIRGNTEAFF; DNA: TGTGCCAGTAGTATCTCCCCGATTAGAGGGAACACTGAAGCTTTCTTT
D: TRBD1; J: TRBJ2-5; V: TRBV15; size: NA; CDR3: CATSRGDRGDETQYF; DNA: TGTGCCACCAGCAGGGGAGACAGGGGAGACGAGACCCAGTACTTC
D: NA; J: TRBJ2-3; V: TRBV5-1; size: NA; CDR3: CASSSSGRGVADTQYF; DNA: TGCGCCAGCAGCTCTTCAGGGAGGGGGGTCGCAGATACGCAGTATTTT
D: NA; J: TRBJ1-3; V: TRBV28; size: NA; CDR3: CASSSLSPQAHTIYF; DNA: TGTGCCAGCAGTTCTTTAAGTCCCCAGGCTCACACCATATATTTT
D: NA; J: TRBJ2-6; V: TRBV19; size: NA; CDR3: CASMDVSSGANVLTF; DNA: TGTGCCAGTATGGACGTAAGCTCTGGGGCCAACGTCCTGACTTTC
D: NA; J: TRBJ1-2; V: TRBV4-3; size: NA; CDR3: CASSQTRGGYGYTF; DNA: TGCGCCAGCAGCCAAACCCGGGGGGGCTATGGCTACACCTTC
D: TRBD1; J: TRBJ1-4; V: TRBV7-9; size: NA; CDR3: CASSLPAGTGNEKLFF; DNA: TGTGCCAGCAGCCTACCCGCCGGGACAGGGAATGAAAAACTGTTTTTT
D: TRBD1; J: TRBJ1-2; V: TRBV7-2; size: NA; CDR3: CASRQGQGVGYTF; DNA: TGTGCCAGCAGACAGGGACAGGGGGTTGGCTACACCTTC
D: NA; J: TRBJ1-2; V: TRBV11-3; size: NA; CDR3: CASSGGGYTF; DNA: TGTGCCAGCAGCGGGGGGGGCTACACCTTC
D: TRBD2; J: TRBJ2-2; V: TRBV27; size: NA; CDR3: CASSLEPGLVFGGELFF; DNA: TGTGCCAGCAGTTTGGAACCGGGACTAGTTTTTGGCGGGGAGCTGTTTTTT
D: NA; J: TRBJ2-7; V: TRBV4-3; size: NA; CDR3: CASSQDNGGYEQYF; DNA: TGCGCCAGCAGCCAAGATAATGGGGGGTACGAGCAGTACTTC
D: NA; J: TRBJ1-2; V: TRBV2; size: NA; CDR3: CASSENRGRGYTF; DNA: TGTGCCAGCAGTGAAAATCGGGGCAGGGGCTACACCTTC
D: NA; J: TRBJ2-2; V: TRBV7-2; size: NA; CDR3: CASSSGVGELFF; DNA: TGTGCCAGCAGCTCGGGGGTTGGGGAGCTGTTTTTT
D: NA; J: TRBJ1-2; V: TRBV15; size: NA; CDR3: CATSVSGEGYTF; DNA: TGTGCCACCAGCGTGTCGGGGGAGGGCTACACCTTC
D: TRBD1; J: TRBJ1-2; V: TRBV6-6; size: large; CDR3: CASSYSPGGDYGYTF; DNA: TGTGCCAGCAGTTACTCGCCAGGGGGCGACTATGGCTACACCTTC
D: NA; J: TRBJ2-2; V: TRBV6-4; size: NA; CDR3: CASSGTPGTGELFF; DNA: TGTGCCAGCAGCGGGACACCTGGCACCGGGGAGCTGTTTTTT
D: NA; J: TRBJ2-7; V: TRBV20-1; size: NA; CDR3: CSPRGGYEQYF; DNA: TGCAGTCCCAGGGGAGGATACGAGCAGTACTTC
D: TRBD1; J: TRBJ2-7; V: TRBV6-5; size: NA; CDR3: CASSYHRGFAYEQYF; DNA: TGTGCCAGCAGTTACCACAGGGGTTTCGCCTACGAGCAGTACTTC
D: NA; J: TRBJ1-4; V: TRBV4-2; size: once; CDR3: CASSEPGTNGKLFF; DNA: TGTGCCAGCAGCGAGCCCGGGACAAATGGAAAACTGTTTTTT
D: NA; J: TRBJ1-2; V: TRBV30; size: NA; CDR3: CAWSVGRGGYTF; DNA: TGTGCCTGGAGTGTAGGGAGGGGGGGCTACACCTTC
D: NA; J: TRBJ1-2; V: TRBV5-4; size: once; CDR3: CASTGVVGGAGGYTF; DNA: TGTGCCAGCACCGGCGTCGTCGGAGGTGCCGGTGGCTACACCTTC
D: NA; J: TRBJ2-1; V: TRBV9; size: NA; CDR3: CASSVDDLSSYNEQFF; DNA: TGTGCCAGCAGCGTAGACGACCTGAGCTCCTACAATGAGCAGTTCTTC
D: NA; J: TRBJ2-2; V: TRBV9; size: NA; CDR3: CASSVEGVNTEELFF; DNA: TGTGCCAGCAGCGTAGAAGGGGTGAACACCGAGGAGCTGTTTTTT
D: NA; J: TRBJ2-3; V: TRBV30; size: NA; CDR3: CAWRGSGAPTDTQYF; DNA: TGTGCCTGGAGAGGCTCAGGGGCCCCTACAGATACGCAGTATTTT
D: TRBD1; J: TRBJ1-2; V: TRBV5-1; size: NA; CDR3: CASRTGDRNGYTF; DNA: TGCGCCAGCCGGACAGGGGATAGGAATGGCTACACCTTC
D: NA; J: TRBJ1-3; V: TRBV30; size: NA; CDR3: CAWSLQGLSGNTIYF; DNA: TGTGCCTGGAGCCTGCAGGGCCTCTCTGGAAACACCATATATTTT
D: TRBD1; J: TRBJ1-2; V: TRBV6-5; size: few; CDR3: CASSPQGGSDGYTF; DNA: TGTGCCAGCAGCCCGCAGGGGGGAAGCGATGGCTACACCTTC
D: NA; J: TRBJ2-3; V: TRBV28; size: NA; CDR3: CASSPPTPSMQYF; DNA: TGTGCCAGCAGTCCCCCGACTCCCTCTATGCAGTATTTT
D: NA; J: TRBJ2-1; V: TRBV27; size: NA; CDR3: CASSFKGRDEQFF; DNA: TGTGCCAGCAGTTTTAAGGGCCGGGATGAGCAGTTCTTC
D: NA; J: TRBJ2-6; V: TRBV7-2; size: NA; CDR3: CASSLKGANVLTF; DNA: TGTGCCAGCAGCTTAAAGGGGGCCAACGTCCTGACTTTC
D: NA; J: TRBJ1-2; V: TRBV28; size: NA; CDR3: CASRPQGTDGYTF; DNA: TGTGCCAGCAGACCCCAGGGAACTGATGGCTACACCTTC
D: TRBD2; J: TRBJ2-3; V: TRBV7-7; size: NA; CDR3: CASSLREGLGDTQYF; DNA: TGTGCTAGCAGCTTAAGGGAGGGCCTGGGAGATACGCAGTATTTT
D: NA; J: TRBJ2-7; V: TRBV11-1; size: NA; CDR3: CASSLFSGQSSEQYF; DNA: TGTGCCAGCAGCTTATTCTCAGGACAGTCCTCCGAGCAGTACTTC
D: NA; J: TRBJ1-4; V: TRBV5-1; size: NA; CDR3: CASSLTGTATNEKLFF; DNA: TGCGCCAGCAGCCTAACCGGGACTGCAACTAATGAAAAACTGTTTTTT